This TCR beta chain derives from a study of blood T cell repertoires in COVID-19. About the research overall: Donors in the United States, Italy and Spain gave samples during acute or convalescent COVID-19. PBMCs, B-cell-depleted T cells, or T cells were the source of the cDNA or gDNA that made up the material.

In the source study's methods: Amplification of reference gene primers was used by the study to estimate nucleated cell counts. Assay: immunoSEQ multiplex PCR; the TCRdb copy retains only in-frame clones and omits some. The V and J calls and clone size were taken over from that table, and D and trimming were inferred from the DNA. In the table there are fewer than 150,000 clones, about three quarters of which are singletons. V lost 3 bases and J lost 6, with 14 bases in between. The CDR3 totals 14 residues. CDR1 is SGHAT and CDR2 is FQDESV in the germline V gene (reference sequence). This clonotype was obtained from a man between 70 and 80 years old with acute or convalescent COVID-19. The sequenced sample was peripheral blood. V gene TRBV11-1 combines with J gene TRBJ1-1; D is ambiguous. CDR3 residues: CASSFAIRASEAFF. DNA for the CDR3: TGTGCCAGCAGCTTCGCAATCCGCGCTTCTGAAGCTTTCTTT.